The sequence of this TCR beta chain was determined in a study of T cell responses to AZD1222 COVID-19 vaccine. Study results and limitations: Repertoire samples came only from after the peak T cell response. Among vaccine-associated CD4 TCRs, coverage spanned spike, with dominance at 160-218 and 743-854.

There are 15 residues in the CDR3. V lost 6 bases and J lost 1, with 16 bases in between. Germline-derived CDR1 and CDR2 are SGHRS and YFSETQ. Turning to this clone: What it binds is not known.

Measured with immunoSEQ multiplex PCR; TCRdb has only the in-frame clones, and not every one. The sample yields 100,000 to 150,000 clones, 70% to 90% seen once. The V call is TRBV5-1, the J call TRBJ2-5; D is possibly TRBD2 (5 bases). The origin of this receptor is an adult in good health. This material consisted of peripheral blood, taken on day 0 of AZD1222 vaccination. CDR3 bases: TGCGCCAGCAAGGAGGTGGACGGTATCCAAGAGACCCAGTACTTC. Its protein is CASKEVDGIQETQYF.